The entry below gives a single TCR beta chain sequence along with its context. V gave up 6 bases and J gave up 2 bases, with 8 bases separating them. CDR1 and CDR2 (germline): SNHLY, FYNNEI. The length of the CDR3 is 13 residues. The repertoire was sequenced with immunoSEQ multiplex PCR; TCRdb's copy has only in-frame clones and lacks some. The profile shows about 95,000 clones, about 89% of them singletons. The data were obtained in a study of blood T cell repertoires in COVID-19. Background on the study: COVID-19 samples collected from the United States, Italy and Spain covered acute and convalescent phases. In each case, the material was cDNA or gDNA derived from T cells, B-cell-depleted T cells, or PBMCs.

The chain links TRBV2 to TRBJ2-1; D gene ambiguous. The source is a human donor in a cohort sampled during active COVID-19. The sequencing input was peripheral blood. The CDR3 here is CASSDTTYNEQFF. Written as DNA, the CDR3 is TGTGCCAGCAGCGATACTACCTACAATGAGCAGTTCTTC.